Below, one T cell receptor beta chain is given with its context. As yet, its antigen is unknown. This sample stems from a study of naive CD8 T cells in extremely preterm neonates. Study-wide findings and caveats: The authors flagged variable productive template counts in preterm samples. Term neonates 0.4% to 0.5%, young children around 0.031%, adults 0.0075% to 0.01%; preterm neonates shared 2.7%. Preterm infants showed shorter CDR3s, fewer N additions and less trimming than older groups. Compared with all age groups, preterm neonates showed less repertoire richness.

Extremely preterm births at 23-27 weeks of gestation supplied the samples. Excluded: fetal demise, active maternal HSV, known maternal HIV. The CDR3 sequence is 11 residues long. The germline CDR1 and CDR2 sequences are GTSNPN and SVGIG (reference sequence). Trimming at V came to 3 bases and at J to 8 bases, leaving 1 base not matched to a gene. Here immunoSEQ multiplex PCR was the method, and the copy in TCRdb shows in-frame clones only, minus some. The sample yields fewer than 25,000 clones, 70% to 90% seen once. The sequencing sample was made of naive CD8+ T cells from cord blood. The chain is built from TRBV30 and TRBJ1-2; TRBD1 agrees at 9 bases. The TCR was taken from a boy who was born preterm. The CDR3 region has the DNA TGTGCCTGGAGGACAGGGGGAGGCTACACCTTC. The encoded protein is CAWRTGGGYTF.